Listed below are T cell receptor beta chains from one sample, sequenced in a study of T-cell reconstitution after alpha-beta-depleted transplantation in children. A single record per CDR3 protein comes from TCRdb applying MiXCR to the PCR reads. This sample has roughly 670,000 distinct CDR3 sequences; about 12% occur once, and the top ten carry 0.79%. The sequencing here drew on PBMCs, taken before TCRalphabeta/CD19-depleted stem cell transplant. These receptors all come from a girl under 10 years old with congenital amegakaryocytic thrombocytopenia, due to receive a stem cell transplant. CDR3s include the opening cysteine and the closing phenylalanine or tryptophan. Each record gives: CDR3 DNA, CDR3 protein, J gene, D gene, V gene, CDR3 length, clone size. D genes are given only for firm matches. Some rows have no size entry. The others give once, few or many, or a class for an expanded clone.

DNA: TGCGCCAGCAGCTTTGGGGGGGTAGCCAAAAACATTCAGTACTTC
CDR3: CASSFGGVAKNIQYF
J: TRBJ2-4
D: TRBD2
V: TRBV5-1
length: 15
size: few

DNA: TGCAGCGTTGAAGAGGGCTCAGGGCCTGGGTACGAGCAGTACTTC
CDR3: CSVEEGSGPGYEQYF
J: TRBJ2-7
D: .
V: TRBV29-1
length: 15
size: many

DNA: TGCAGTGCTAATGGGAGGGCCGTCTTATCAAACTCCTACAATGAGCAGTTCTTC
CDR3: CSANGRAVLSNSYNEQFF
J: TRBJ2-1
D: TRBD2
V: TRBV20-1
length: 18
size: many

DNA: TGTGCCAGCAGCTTGATTTGGTTAAGTTGGGACAGAAGCCAAGAGACCCAGTACTTC
CDR3: CASSLIWLSWDRSQETQYF
J: TRBJ2-5
D: TRBD1
V: TRBV5-4
length: 19
size: few

DNA: TGTGCCAGCAGCCAAGTATTTAACACCGGGGAGCTGTTTTTT
CDR3: CASSQVFNTGELFF
J: TRBJ2-2
D: .
V: TRBV14
length: 14
size: .

DNA: TGTGCCAGCAGCCTCAGGGGTGAGCAGTTCTTC
CDR3: CASSLRGEQFF
J: TRBJ2-1
D: .
V: TRBV12-3/TRBV12-4
length: 11
size: many

DNA: TGCAGTGCTGGTACAAGGGGGACACGGGACAATGAGCAGTTCTTC
CDR3: CSAGTRGTRDNEQFF
J: TRBJ2-1
D: .
V: TRBV20-1
length: 15
size: many

DNA: TGTGCCAGCAGCTCGGTGTGGTTCGGCGAGCAGTACTTC
CDR3: CASSSVWFGEQYF
J: TRBJ2-7
D: .
V: TRBV6-1
length: 13
size: many

DNA: TGTGCCAGCAGTCCTAAGGAAGAGACCCAGTACTTC
CDR3: CASSPKEETQYF
J: TRBJ2-5
D: .
V: TRBV27
length: 12
size: few

DNA: TGTGCCAGCAGCTTAGTCGGGGGGTTAAGCTACGAGCAGTACTTC
CDR3: CASSLVGGLSYEQYF
J: TRBJ2-7
D: TRBD2
V: TRBV7-9
length: 15
size: many

DNA: TGTGCCGCAAGGGATCCTCTTAACACAGATACGCAGTATTTT
CDR3: CAARDPLNTDTQYF
J: TRBJ2-3
D: .
V: TRBV10-3
length: 14
size: many

DNA: TGCAGCGTTGGAGTTGGGGGGAGCTCCTACAATGAGCATTTCTTC
CDR3: CSVGVGGSSYNEHFF
J: TRBJ2-1
D: .
V: TRBV29-1
length: 15
size: .

DNA: TGTGCCAGCAGCCCGGCGGCAGGGGCGTATAATTCACCCCTCCACTTT
CDR3: CASSPAAGAYNSPLHF
J: TRBJ1-6
D: .
V: TRBV7-6
length: 16
size: .

DNA: TGTGCCACCAGCAGAGACCCGGGACTAGTAATGGAGACCCAGTACTTC
CDR3: CATSRDPGLVMETQYF
J: TRBJ2-5
D: TRBD2
V: TRBV15
length: 16
size: many

DNA: TGTGCCAGCAGCTTAGTTTTAGGACAGGGGTACGAGCAGTACTTC
CDR3: CASSLVLGQGYEQYF
J: TRBJ2-7
D: TRBD1
V: TRBV7-9
length: 15
size: many

DNA: TGTGCCACCAGCAGAGATTCTTACGGCTTAGCGGGAGTTTCCGAGCAGTACTTC
CDR3: CATSRDSYGLAGVSEQYF
J: TRBJ2-7
D: TRBD2
V: TRBV15
length: 18
size: .

DNA: TGCAGTAAAGATCCTGAGCTAGCCAAAAACATTCAGTACTTC
CDR3: CSKDPELAKNIQYF
J: TRBJ2-4
D: .
V: TRBV20-1
length: 14
size: few

DNA: TGCGCCAGCGCGGAGTATGGACAGGGGGACGATACGCAGTATTTT
CDR3: CASAEYGQGDDTQYF
J: TRBJ2-3
D: TRBD1
V: TRBV5-1
length: 15
size: .

DNA: TGCAGTGCTAGAATACACAGGGGTGACCAAGAGACCCAGTACTTC
CDR3: CSARIHRGDQETQYF
J: TRBJ2-5
D: TRBD1
V: TRBV20-1
length: 15
size: .

DNA: TGCGCCAGCAGCCCTGGGACTAGCGGGAGCTCCTACAATGAGCAGTTCTTC
CDR3: CASSPGTSGSSYNEQFF
J: TRBJ2-1
D: TRBD2
V: TRBV5-1
length: 17
size: many

DNA: TGCGCCAGCAGCTTGGAGGCGGGGAGGCTCGATGTGCAGTTCTTC
CDR3: CASSLEAGRLDVQFF
J: TRBJ2-1
D: .
V: TRBV5-1
length: 15
size: .

DNA: TGTGCCAGCAGGATGCGAGGGGGCTTGGCCAGCTATGAGCAGTTCTTC
CDR3: CASRMRGGLASYEQFF
J: TRBJ2-1
D: TRBD1
V: TRBV12-3/TRBV12-4
length: 16
size: many

DNA: TGTGCCACCAGCACACGGGACCAGGGGGGCGCTGAAGCTTTCTTT
CDR3: CATSTRDQGGAEAFF
J: TRBJ1-1
D: TRBD1
V: TRBV15
length: 15
size: .

DNA: TGCAGCGTTGAAGATCGCCAATTTGTAGCGGGTGATATCACAGATACGCAGTATTTT
CDR3: CSVEDRQFVAGDITDTQYF
J: TRBJ2-3
D: TRBD2
V: TRBV29-1
length: 19
size: .

DNA: TGCGCCAGCAGCTTAGAGTCCGCAGATACGCAGTATTTT
CDR3: CASSLESADTQYF
J: TRBJ2-3
D: .
V: TRBV5-1
length: 13
size: many

DNA: TGCGCCAGCAGCGTTGAACGGCTCTATGGCTACACCTTC
CDR3: CASSVERLYGYTF
J: TRBJ1-2
D: .
V: TRBV5-1
length: 13
size: few

DNA: TGTGCCAGCAGTTTAATCGACGATGTCCACAAGACGCAGTATTTT
CDR3: CASSLIDDVHKTQYF
J: TRBJ2-3
D: .
V: TRBV27
length: 15
size: many

DNA: TGCAGCGCTGGGACAGGTGTGAACACTGAAGCTTTCTTT
CDR3: CSAGTGVNTEAFF
J: TRBJ1-1
D: TRBD1
V: TRBV29-1
length: 13
size: many

DNA: TGTGCCAGCAGCCGAATTCCCACAGGGGAGGGCGGCTACACCTTC
CDR3: CASSRIPTGEGGYTF
J: TRBJ1-2
D: TRBD1
V: TRBV3-1
length: 15
size: .

DNA: TGTGCCAGCAGTGAGGACAGTTCCTACGAGCAGTACTTC
CDR3: CASSEDSSYEQYF
J: TRBJ2-7
D: .
V: TRBV12-3/TRBV12-4
length: 13
size: many

DNA: TGTGCCAGCAGTACCGACGCCGGGCCCCAGCATTTT
CDR3: CASSTDAGPQHF
J: TRBJ1-5
D: .
V: TRBV7-2
length: 12
size: few

DNA: TGCGCCAGCAGCCCCCAGGCAGGGATGGCTGGAAACACCATATATTTT
CDR3: CASSPQAGMAGNTIYF
J: TRBJ1-3
D: .
V: TRBV5-1
length: 16
size: many

DNA: TGCAGTGCTAGCGGGACTGGAGGAGGGAATGAGCAGTTCTTC
CDR3: CSASGTGGGNEQFF
J: TRBJ2-1
D: .
V: TRBV20-1
length: 14
size: many

DNA: TGTGCCAGCTCCCGTGACCGCCGGCTGTTTTTT
CDR3: CASSRDRRLFF
J: TRBJ2-2
D: .
V: TRBV7-9
length: 11
size: many

DNA: TGCAGCGGCCAGACAGGTGTTGAAGCTTTCTTT
CDR3: CSGQTGVEAFF
J: TRBJ1-1
D: .
V: TRBV29-1
length: 11
size: many

DNA: TGCAGTGCTAGAGAGTATCTAGCGGGGGCCTCCTACAATGAGCAGTTCTTC
CDR3: CSAREYLAGASYNEQFF
J: TRBJ2-1
D: TRBD2
V: TRBV20-1
length: 17
size: many

DNA: TGTGCCAGTTCCTCTACCAGCCAATTCTATGAGCAGTTCTTC
CDR3: CASSSTSQFYEQFF
J: TRBJ2-1
D: .
V: TRBV7-9
length: 14
size: .

DNA: TGTGCCAGCAGCTTAATTCATACGTTTTTT
CDR3: CASSLIHTFF
J: TRBJ2-3
D: .
V: TRBV7-9
length: 10
size: many

DNA: TGCAGCGTGTGGACTAGCGGTAGCGGGGAGCTGTTTTTT
CDR3: CSVWTSGSGELFF
J: TRBJ2-2
D: TRBD2
V: TRBV29-1
length: 13
size: .

DNA: TGCGCCAGCAGCCTGGTCAGGGGAAGCACAGATACGCAGTATTTT
CDR3: CASSLVRGSTDTQYF
J: TRBJ2-3
D: .
V: TRBV5-1
length: 15
size: many

DNA: TGCGCCAGCAGCCAGGCCTCTGGGGACGATTCACCCCTCCACTTT
CDR3: CASSQASGDDSPLHF
J: TRBJ1-6
D: .
V: TRBV4-1
length: 15
size: .

DNA: TGCTGTGCCACCCAGGGGGGAGAGCCCACCGGGGAGCTGTTTTTT
CDR3: CCATQGGEPTGELFF
J: TRBJ2-2
D: .
V: TRBV20-1
length: 15
size: .

DNA: TGCGCCAGCAGCCAATCCTCAGGAGGGAGGTTTTACGAGCAGTACTTC
CDR3: CASSQSSGGRFYEQYF
J: TRBJ2-7
D: .
V: TRBV4-1
length: 16
size: .

DNA: TGTGCCAGCAGCTTTTCGAGGGAGGGCCGAACCGGGGAGCTGTTTTTT
CDR3: CASSFSREGRTGELFF
J: TRBJ2-2
D: TRBD2
V: TRBV5-4
length: 16
size: .

DNA: TGCGCCAGCAGCCAGACTGAAGAGCAGTTCTTC
CDR3: CASSQTEEQFF
J: TRBJ2-1
D: .
V: TRBV5-1
length: 11
size: many

DNA: TGTGCCAGCAGGGCGGGAGGGCCAAGATTAACAGATACGCAGTATTTT
CDR3: CASRAGGPRLTDTQYF
J: TRBJ2-3
D: TRBD2
V: TRBV27
length: 16
size: .

DNA: TGTGCCAGCAGCTTACTTAGGCCAGCTCCTGATGATGAGCAGTTCTTC
CDR3: CASSLLRPAPDDEQFF
J: TRBJ2-1
D: .
V: TRBV7-7
length: 16
size: .

DNA: TGTGCCAGCAGTTTATCCCAACTCGCAGGGGGCATAGCCTCTGGGGCCAACGTCCTGACTTTC
CDR3: CASSLSQLAGGIASGANVLTF
J: TRBJ2-6
D: TRBD1
V: TRBV12-3/TRBV12-4
length: 21
size: .

DNA: TGTGCCTGCAGCCAAGATATCCTAGCGGAGTACAATGAGCAGTTCTTC
CDR3: CACSQDILAEYNEQFF
J: TRBJ2-1
D: TRBD2
V: TRBV3-1
length: 16
size: .

DNA: TGTGCCAGCAAACCCGACCATCCGGCCTATGGCTACACCTTC
CDR3: CASKPDHPAYGYTF
J: TRBJ1-2
D: .
V: TRBV28
length: 14
size: .

DNA: TGTGCCAGCAGGGGGACAGGCCAAGGGACCCAGTACTTC
CDR3: CASRGTGQGTQYF
J: TRBJ2-5
D: TRBD1
V: TRBV12-3/TRBV12-4
length: 13
size: .

DNA: TGTGCCAGCAGTCCGGGGGTCCTTGGAAACACCATATATTTT
CDR3: CASSPGVLGNTIYF
J: TRBJ1-3
D: .
V: TRBV27
length: 14
size: many

DNA: TGCGCCAGCAGCATCCCGGGGTCCGAGCAGTACTTC
CDR3: CASSIPGSEQYF
J: TRBJ2-7
D: .
V: TRBV5-1
length: 12
size: many

DNA: TGCGCCACCGGGAGGACAGCGAACACTGAAGCCTTCTTT
CDR3: CATGRTANTEAFF
J: TRBJ1-1
D: .
V: TRBV4-1
length: 13
size: .

DNA: TGCAGTGCTAGGGACTCTGGAAACACCATATATTTT
CDR3: CSARDSGNTIYF
J: TRBJ1-3
D: .
V: TRBV20-1
length: 12
size: .

DNA: TGTGCCAGCAGTCTAAGCGGGAGGAGGAATGAGCAGTTCTTC
CDR3: CASSLSGRRNEQFF
J: TRBJ2-1
D: TRBD2
V: TRBV7-8
length: 14
size: many

DNA: TGTGCCAGCAGAGAGTCTAGCGGGAGCTCCTACGAGCAGTACTTC
CDR3: CASRESSGSSYEQYF
J: TRBJ2-7
D: TRBD2
V: TRBV28
length: 15
size: .

DNA: TGCAGTGCTGGAGGACAGGGAACAGCCAAAAACATTCAGTACTTC
CDR3: CSAGGQGTAKNIQYF
J: TRBJ2-4
D: TRBD1
V: TRBV20-1
length: 15
size: few